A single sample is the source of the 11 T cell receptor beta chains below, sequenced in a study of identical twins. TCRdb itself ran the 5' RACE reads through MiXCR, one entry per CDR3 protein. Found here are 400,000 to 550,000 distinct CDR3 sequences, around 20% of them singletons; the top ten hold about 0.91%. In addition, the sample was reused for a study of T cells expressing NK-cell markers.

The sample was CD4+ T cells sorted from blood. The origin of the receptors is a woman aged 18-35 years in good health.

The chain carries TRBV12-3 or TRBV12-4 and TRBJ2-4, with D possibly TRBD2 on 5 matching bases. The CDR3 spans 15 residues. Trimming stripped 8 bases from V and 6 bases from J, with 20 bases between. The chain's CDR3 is CASALWGSATNIQYF. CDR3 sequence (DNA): TGTGCCAGCGCCTTGTGGGGTAGCGCGACAAACATTCAGTACTTC.

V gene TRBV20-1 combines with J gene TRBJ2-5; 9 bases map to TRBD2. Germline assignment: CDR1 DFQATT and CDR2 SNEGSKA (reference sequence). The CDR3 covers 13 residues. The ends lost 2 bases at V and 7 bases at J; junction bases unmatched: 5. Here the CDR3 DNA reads TGCAGTGCTAGAAGACTAGCGGAGGGGACCCAGTACTTC. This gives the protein CSARRLAEGTQYF.

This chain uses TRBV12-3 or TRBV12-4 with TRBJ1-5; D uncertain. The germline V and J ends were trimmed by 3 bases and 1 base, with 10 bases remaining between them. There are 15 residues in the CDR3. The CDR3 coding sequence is TGTGCCAGCAGTTTTTGGGGAGGCAGCAATCAGCCCCAGCATTTT. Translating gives CASSFWGGSNQPQHF.

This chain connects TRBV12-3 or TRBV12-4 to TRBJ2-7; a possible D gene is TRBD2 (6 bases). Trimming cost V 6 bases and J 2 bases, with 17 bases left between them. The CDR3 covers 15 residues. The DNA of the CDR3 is TGTGCCAGCAGCCGGGGTGGGGGACTCGCCTACGAGCAGTACTTC. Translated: CASSRGGGLAYEQYF.

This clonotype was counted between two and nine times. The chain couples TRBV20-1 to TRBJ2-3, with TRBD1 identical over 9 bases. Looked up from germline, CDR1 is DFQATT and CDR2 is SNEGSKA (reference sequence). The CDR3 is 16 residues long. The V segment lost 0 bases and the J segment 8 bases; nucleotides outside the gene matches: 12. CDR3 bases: TGCAGTGCTAGAGATCTGAGGGACAGGGCCTTGGGTACGCAGTATTTT. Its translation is CSARDLRDRALGTQYF.

CDR3 DNA: TGTGCCATCAGTGACGTGACACAGAACACTGAAGCTTTCTTT. This gives the protein CAISDVTQNTEAFF. The rearrangement joins TRBV10-3 to TRBJ1-1; D ambiguous. Looked up from germline, CDR1 is ENHRY and CDR2 is SYGVKD. The V gene lost 3 bases and the J gene lost 1 base, with 9 bases spanning the gap. This CDR3 spans 14 amino acids.

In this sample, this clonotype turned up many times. The CDR3 protein is CASSSNSNQPQHF. CDR3 DNA: TGTGCCAGCTCGTCTAATAGTAATCAGCCCCAGCATTTT. The V gene is TRBV18, the J gene TRBJ1-5, with D hard to call. CDR1 is KGHSH, CDR2 LQKENI, per germline. Trimming cost V 6 bases and J 4 bases, with 10 bases left between them. This CDR3 spans 13 amino acids.

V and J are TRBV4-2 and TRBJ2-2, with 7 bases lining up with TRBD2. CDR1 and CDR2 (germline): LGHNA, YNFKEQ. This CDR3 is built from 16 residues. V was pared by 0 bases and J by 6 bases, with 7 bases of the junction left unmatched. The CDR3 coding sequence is TGTGCCAGCAGCCAAGAAAACGGGGGGTCGGCCGGGGAGCTGTTTTTT. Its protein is CASSQENGGSAGELFF.

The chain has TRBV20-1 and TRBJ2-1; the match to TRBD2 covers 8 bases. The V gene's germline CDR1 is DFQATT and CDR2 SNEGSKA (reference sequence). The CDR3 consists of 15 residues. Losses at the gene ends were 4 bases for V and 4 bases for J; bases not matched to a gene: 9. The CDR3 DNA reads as TGCAGTGCTACCCCCGGGACTAGGGGGTACAATGAGCAGTTCTTC. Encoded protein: CSATPGTRGYNEQFF.

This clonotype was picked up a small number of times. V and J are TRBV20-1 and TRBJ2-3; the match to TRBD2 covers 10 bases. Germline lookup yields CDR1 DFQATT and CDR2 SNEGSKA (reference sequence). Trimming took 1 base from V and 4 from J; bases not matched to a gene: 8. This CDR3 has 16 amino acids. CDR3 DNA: TGCAGTGCTAGAGTGCCGCTAGCGGGAGTAGCAGATACGCAGTATTTT. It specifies CSARVPLAGVADTQYF.

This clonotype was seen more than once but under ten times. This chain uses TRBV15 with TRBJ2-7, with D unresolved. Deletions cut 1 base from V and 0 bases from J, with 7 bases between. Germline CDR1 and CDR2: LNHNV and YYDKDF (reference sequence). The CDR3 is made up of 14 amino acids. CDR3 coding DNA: TGTGCCACCAGCAGAGCCCAGAGCTCCTACGAGCAGTACTTC. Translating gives CATSRAQSSYEQYF.